The 15 T cell receptor beta chains presented below share a single source sample, sequenced in a study of breast tumors, draining lymph nodes, adjacent tissues. Breast cancer patients provided tissue from their axillary draining lymph nodes. Each CDR3 protein gets one entry after TCRdb re-called the multiplex PCR reads with MiXCR. The data hold roughly 110,000 distinct CDR3 sequences, with roughly 33% observed a single time. The specimen was axillary lymph node tissue. The receptors come from a female donor with breast cancer. Some clones in this sample may be carry-over from other donors' samples.

This clonotype came up many times. The chain couples TRBV4-3 to TRBJ1-2, with 7 bases identical to TRBD1. J gave up 5 bases and V 0 bases, and 15 bases lay outside the gene matches. This CDR3 has 18 residues. Per the germline V gene, CDR1 is LGHNA and CDR2 is YSLEER. CDR3: CASSQDWGTMGQKYGYTF. The CDR3 coding sequence is TGCGCCAGCAGCCAAGATTGGGGGACCATGGGACAGAAATATGGCTACACCTTC.

In DNA, the CDR3 is TGCAGTGCTATCCCCCCTGGCTCCTATAATTCACCCCTCCACTTT. Residues: CSAIPPGSYNSPLHF. The V call is TRBV20-1, the J call TRBJ1-6, with D uncertain. Germline V gene lookup returns CDR1 DFQATT and CDR2 SNEGSKA (reference sequence). With 4 bases removed from V and 0 bases from J, the gap between germline ends came to 10 bases. The CDR3 covers 15 residues.

The chain has TRBV12-3 or TRBV12-4 and TRBJ2-1, with D perhaps TRBD2 (6 bases). Trimming pared 6 bases from V and 0 bases from J, leaving 15 bases between. The CDR3 runs to 16 residues. In DNA form, the CDR3 reads TGTGCCAGCAGACTCAGCGGGTCCCGCTCCTACAATGAGCAGTTCTTC. Amino acids: CASRLSGSRSYNEQFF.

This clonotype came up a few times. A much larger clone differs from this one at a single base, so this may be a read error. The genes are TRBV13 and TRBJ2-1, with D unresolved. V lost 4 bases, J lost 5 bases, and 15 bases lay in between. Germline assignment: CDR1 PRHDT and CDR2 FYEKMQ (reference sequence). The CDR3 totals 15 residues. The DNA of the CDR3 is TGTGCCAGCAGCTCACGGTCCGAAGAAGACAATGAGCAGTTCTTC. Its protein is CASSSRSEEDNEQFF.

Ten or more counts support this clonotype. J is TRBJ2-7 and V is TRBV30, with D possibly matching TRBD2 (5 bases). The CDR3 has 12 residues. The germline V and J ends were trimmed by 3 bases and 6 bases, with 12 bases remaining between them. The germline V gene has CDR1 GTSNPN and CDR2 SVGIG (reference sequence). CDR3 DNA: TGTGCCTGGAGCCGGACTTTCGGCGAGCAGTACTTC. Translating it yields CAWSRTFGEQYF.

This clonotype was seen many times. The rearrangement uses TRBV3-1 and TRBJ1-2; TRBD1 aligns across 10 bases. Germline-derived CDR1 and CDR2 are LGHDT and YNNKEL (reference sequence). The CDR3 totals 15 residues. The junction had 6 bases not matched to a gene; V was cut back by 1 base and J by 7 bases. CDR3 residues: CASSQGLTGGSGYTF. For the CDR3, the DNA is TGTGCCAGCAGCCAAGGCTTGACAGGGGGCAGTGGCTACACCTTC. Complete variable domain (other parts from reference TRBV3-1 and TRBJ1-2): DTAVSQTPKYLVTQMGNDKSIKCEQNLGHDTMYWYKQDSKKFLKIMFSYNNKELIINETVPNRFSPKSPDKAHLNLHINSLELGDSAVYFCASSQGLTGGSGYTFGSGTRLTVV.

This clonotype has ten or more counts. V and J are TRBV4-1 and TRBJ2-1; D is undetermined. The germline gives CDR1 MGHRA, CDR2 YSYEKL. This CDR3 has 17 residues. V lost 1 base to trimming and J lost 0 bases, with 13 bases between them. CDR3 in amino acids: CASSQGGNGLSYNEQFF. Written as DNA, the CDR3 is TGCGCCAGCAGCCAAGGGGGAAACGGCCTCTCCTACAATGAGCAGTTCTTC.

V and J are TRBV6-5 and TRBJ1-1, with D possibly matching TRBD1 (6 bases). CDR1 is MNHEY and CDR2 is SVGAGI in the germline V gene. CDR3 size: 15 residues. V was trimmed by 0 bases and J by 1 base, leaving 9 bases between them. DNA for the CDR3: TGTGCCAGCAGTTACTCAAGGACAGAGAACACTGAAGCTTTCTTT. This gives the protein CASSYSRTENTEAFF.

V is TRBV5-1 and J is TRBJ1-6; 8 nucleotides match TRBD1. CDR3 length: 16 amino acids. The V gene end was trimmed by 3 bases and the J gene end by 9 bases; junction bases not matched to a gene: 11. Germline V lookup: CDR1 SGHRS, CDR2 YFSETQ. The DNA of the CDR3 is TGCGCCAGCAGCTCTTCGGGACAGGTAGGCGGTTCACCCCTCCACTTT. This encodes CASSSSGQVGGSPLHF.

This clonotype was picked up many times. This chain uses TRBV2 with TRBJ2-7; maybe TRBD1 (7 bases). Germline-derived CDR1 and CDR2 are SNHLY and FYNNEI. CDR3 size: 14 residues. Trimming stripped 4 bases from V and 3 bases from J, with 13 bases between. The CDR3 DNA follows: TGTGCCAGCAGTGCTAGCAGGGGGGACTACGAGCAGTACTTC. Protein product: CASSASRGDYEQYF. Using reference TRBV2 and TRBJ2-7 for the parts outside the CDR3, the full variable domain is EPEVTQTPSHQVTQMGQEVILRCVPISNHLYFYWYRQILGQKVEFLVSFYNNEISEKSEIFDDQFSVERPDGSNFTLKIRSTKLEDSAMYFCASSASRGDYEQYFGPGTRLTVT.

In its sample, this clonotype was seen many times. This chain joins TRBV7-2 and TRBJ2-7; D call uncertain. This CDR3 has 12 amino acids. The germline V gene has CDR1 SGHTA and CDR2 FQGNSA. V gave up 5 bases and J gave up 6 bases, with 11 bases separating them. CDR3 region: CASSREVGEQYF. The CDR3 DNA follows: TGTGCCAGCAGCCGTGAAGTAGGCGAGCAGTACTTC.

Comment on this clonotype: This may be a read error: a much more frequent sequence differs by one nucleotide. J is TRBJ1-6 and V is TRBV5-6; TRBD1 matches at 11 bases. This CDR3 is 18 amino acids long. Germline CDR1 and CDR2: SGHDT and YYEEEE. V dropped 3 bases and J dropped 8; count of bases not matched to a gene: 13. The CDR3 region is CASSYGQGAGGFYSPLHF. DNA of the CDR3: TGTGCCAGCAGCTATGGACAGGGGGCGGGGGGGTTTTATTCACCCCTCCACTTT.

This clonotype was seen many times. The gene calls are TRBV2 and TRBJ2-2, with TRBD2 matching over 14 bases. Germline trimming cut 11 bases from V and 6 bases from J; bases unmatched to any gene: 8. The germline V gene encodes CDR1 SNHLY and CDR2 FYNNEI. The CDR3 has 15 amino acids. The CDR3 DNA reads TGTGCCGGACTTCCGGGACTAGCGGGAGCCGGGGAGCTGTTTTTT. Amino acid sequence: CAGLPGLAGAGELFF.

Only a few counts were recorded for this clonotype. It may be a read error: a sequence one base away is much more abundant. J is TRBJ1-4 and V is TRBV6-5; a weak D match, TRBD1 (5 bases). The V and J ends lost 5 bases and 8 bases respectively, with 15 bases between them. In germline, CDR1 is MNHEY, CDR2 SVGAGI. This CDR3 spans 14 amino acids. CDR3 amino acids: CASSHSGQEEKLFF. DNA for the CDR3: TGTGCCAGCAGTCATTCAGGGCAGGAGGAAAAACTGTTTTTT.

In the case of this clonotype: This CDR3 fails to terminate in the conserved phenylalanine or tryptophan, so it likely reflects a read error. It is unclear where the CDR3 begins or ends on the DNA, so no DNA is shown, and the CDR3 is as TCRdb lists it. This chain uses TRBV7-3 with TRBJ2-7; the table's TRBD2 call for D was not verified on the DNA. The V gene's germline CDR1 is SGHTA and CDR2 FQGTGA. The CDR3 is 12 amino acids in total, end residues counted. The CDR3: CASSEVARKGYI.